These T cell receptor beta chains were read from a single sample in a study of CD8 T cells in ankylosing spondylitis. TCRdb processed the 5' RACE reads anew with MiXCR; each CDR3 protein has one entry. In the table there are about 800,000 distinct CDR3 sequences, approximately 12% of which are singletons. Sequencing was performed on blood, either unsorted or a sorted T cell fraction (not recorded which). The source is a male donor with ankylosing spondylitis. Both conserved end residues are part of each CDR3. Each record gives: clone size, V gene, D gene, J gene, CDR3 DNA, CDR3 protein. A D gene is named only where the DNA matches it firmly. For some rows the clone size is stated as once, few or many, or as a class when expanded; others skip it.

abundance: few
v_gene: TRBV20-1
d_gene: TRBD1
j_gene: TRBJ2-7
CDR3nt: TGCAGTGCCCGGACAGGTACCTCCTACGAGCAGTACTTC
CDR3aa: CSARTGTSYEQYF

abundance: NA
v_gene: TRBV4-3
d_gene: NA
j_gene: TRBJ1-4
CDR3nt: TGCGCCAGCAGCCAAGATTGGACGGCGGAAAAACTGTTTTTT
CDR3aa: CASSQDWTAEKLFF

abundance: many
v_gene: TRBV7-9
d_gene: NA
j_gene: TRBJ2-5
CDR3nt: TGTGCCAGCAGTTTATGGGGGGAGACCCAGTACTTC
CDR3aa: CASSLWGETQYF

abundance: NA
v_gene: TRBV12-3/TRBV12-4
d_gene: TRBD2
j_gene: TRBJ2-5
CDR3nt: TGTGCCAGCAGGATACTAGCGGGGGACGAGACCCAGTACTTC
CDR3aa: CASRILAGDETQYF

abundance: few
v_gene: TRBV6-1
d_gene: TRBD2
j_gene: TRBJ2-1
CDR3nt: TGTGCCAGCAGTGCTCTAGCGGGGACCTACAATGAGCAGTTCTTC
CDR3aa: CASSALAGTYNEQFF

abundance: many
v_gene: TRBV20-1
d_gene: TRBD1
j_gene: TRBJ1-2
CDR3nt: TGCCTTACCAACCGACAGGGAACGGGGGATGGCTACACCTTC
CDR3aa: CLTNRQGTGDGYTF

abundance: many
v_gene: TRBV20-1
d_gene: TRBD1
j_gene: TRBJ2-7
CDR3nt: TGCAGTGCTCGACGGGACAGGGAAAACGAGCAGTACTTC
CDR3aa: CSARRDRENEQYF

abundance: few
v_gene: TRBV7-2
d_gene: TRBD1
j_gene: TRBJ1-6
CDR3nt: TGTGCCAGCAGCTTCGCGACAGGGTTACTATCAAAAGTCCTCCACTTT
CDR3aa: CASSFATGLLSKVLHF

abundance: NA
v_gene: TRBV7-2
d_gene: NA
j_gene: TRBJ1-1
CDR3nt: TGTGCCAGCAGCTCCTGGGGCCCTGAAGTTTTCTTT
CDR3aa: CASSSWGPEVFF

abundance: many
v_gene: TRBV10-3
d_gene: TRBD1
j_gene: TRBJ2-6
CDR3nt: TGTGCCATCAAACAGGGGTGGGGGGCCAACGTCCTGACTTTC
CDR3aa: CAIKQGWGANVLTF

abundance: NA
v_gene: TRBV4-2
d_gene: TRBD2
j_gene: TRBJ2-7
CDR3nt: TGTGCCAGCAGCCAAAGCGGGACCCCCTACGAGCAGTACTTC
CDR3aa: CASSQSGTPYEQYF

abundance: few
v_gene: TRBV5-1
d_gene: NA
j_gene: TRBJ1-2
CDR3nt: TGCGCCAGCAGCTTGGCCGACAGAGTTTATGGCTACACCTTC
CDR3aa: CASSLADRVYGYTF

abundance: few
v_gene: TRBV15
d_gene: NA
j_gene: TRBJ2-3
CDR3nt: TGTGCCACCAACCGAGGAGGGACAGATACGCAGTATTTT
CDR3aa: CATNRGGTDTQYF

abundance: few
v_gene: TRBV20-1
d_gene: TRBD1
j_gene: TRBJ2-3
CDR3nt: TGCAGTGCCAAAGGGGGACAGGGGAGCACAGATACGCAGTATTTT
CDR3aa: CSAKGGQGSTDTQYF

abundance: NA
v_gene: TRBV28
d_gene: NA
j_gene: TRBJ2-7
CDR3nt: TGTGCCAGCAGTTCGGTAGTCTACGAGCAGTACTTC
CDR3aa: CASSSVVYEQYF

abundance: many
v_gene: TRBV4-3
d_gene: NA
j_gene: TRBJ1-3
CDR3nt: TGCGCCAGCAGCGGGGGCGGGCATTCTGGAAACACCATATATTTT
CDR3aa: CASSGGGHSGNTIYF

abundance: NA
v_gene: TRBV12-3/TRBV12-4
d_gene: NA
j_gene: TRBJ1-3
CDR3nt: TGTGCCAGCAGTTTAAAGTCACACTCTGGAAACACCATATATTTT
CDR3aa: CASSLKSHSGNTIYF

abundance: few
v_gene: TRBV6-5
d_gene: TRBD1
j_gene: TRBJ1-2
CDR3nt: TGTGCCAGCAGTTACTCTGGGACAGGGGCTATGGGCTACACCTTC
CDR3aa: CASSYSGTGAMGYTF

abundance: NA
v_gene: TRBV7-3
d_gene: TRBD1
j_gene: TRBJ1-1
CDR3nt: TGTGCCAGCAGCCCCGGACAGGGCTCGATCACTGAAGCTTTCTTT
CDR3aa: CASSPGQGSITEAFF

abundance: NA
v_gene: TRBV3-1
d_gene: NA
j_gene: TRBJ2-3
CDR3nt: TGTGCCAGCAGCTTCTTCTCTAGCACAGATACGCAGTATTTT
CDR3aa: CASSFFSSTDTQYF

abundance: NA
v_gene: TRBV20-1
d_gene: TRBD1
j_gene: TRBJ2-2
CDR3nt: TGCAGTGCTAGGGGCGGGACAGGGGCGGACACCGGGGAGCTGTTTTTT
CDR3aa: CSARGGTGADTGELFF

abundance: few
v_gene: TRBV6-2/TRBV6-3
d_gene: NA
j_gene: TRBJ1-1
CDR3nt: TGTGCCAGCAGTTCGTGGGGAGCTGAAGCTTTCTTT
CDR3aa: CASSSWGAEAFF

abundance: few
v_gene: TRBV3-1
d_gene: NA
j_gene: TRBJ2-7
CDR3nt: TGTGCCAGCAGCCAAGGTAGCGAGCAGTACTTC
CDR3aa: CASSQGSEQYF

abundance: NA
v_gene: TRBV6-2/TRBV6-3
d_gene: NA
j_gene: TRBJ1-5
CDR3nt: TGTGCCAGCAGTCAGTCGGTCGGCAGGGGCACTCATCAGCCCCAGCATTTT
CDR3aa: CASSQSVGRGTHQPQHF

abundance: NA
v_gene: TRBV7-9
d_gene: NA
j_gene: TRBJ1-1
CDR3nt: TGTGCCAGCAGCTTAGAATACTTAGAAGGGGACACTGAAGCTTTCTTT
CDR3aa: CASSLEYLEGDTEAFF

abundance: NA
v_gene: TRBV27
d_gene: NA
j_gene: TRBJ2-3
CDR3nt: TGTGCCAGCAGACGGACAGTCAAGGCTAGCACAGATACGCAGTATTTT
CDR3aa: CASRRTVKASTDTQYF

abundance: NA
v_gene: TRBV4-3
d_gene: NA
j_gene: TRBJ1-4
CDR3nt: TGCGCCAGCAGCCAGGAAGGATTATTT
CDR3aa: CASSQEGLF

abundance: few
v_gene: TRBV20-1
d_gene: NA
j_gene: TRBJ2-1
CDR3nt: TGCAGTGCTAGGATTAGCGCTGGTGAGCAGTTCTTC
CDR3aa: CSARISAGEQFF

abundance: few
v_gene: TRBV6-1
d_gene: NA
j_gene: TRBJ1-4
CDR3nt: TGTGCCAGTAGGACCGGGCCCAGGGATGAAAAACTGTTTTTT
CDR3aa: CASRTGPRDEKLFF

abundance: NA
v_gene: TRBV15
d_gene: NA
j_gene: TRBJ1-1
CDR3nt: TGTGCCACCAGAAGAGGCAGGGCGGCTGAAGCTTTCTTT
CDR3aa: CATRRGRAAEAFF

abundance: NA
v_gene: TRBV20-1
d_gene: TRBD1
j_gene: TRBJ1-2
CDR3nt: TGCAGTGCTAGAGATAGGAAAGGGGGCGCTTATGGCTACACCTTC
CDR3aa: CSARDRKGGAYGYTF

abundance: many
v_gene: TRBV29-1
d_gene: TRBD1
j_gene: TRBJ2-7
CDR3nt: TGCAGCGTTCGTGGACAGGGGGCAGACGAGCAGTACTTC
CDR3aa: CSVRGQGADEQYF

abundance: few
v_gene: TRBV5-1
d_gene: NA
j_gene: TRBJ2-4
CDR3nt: TGCGCCAGCAGCTTGGACAACTTAGCCAAAAACATTCAGTACTTC
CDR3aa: CASSLDNLAKNIQYF

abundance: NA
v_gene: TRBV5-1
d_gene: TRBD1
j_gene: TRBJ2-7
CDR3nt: TGCGCCAGCAGGACCGGGACAGGGTCCTACGAGCAGTACTTC
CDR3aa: CASRTGTGSYEQYF

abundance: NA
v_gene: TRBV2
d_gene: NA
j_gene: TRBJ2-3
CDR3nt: TGTGCCAGCAGTGAGGGAGCGTACACAGATACGCAGTATTTT
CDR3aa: CASSEGAYTDTQYF